This T cell receptor beta chain was retrieved from a study of response to subunit inactivated influenza vaccine. From the RT-PCR reads, TCRdb called clonotypes with MiXCR, one entry per CDR3 protein. Of roughly 290,000 distinct CDR3 sequences in the sample, 20% to 25% were seen once. Study results and caveats: Authors proposed each seasonal influenza vaccination draws in few new T cells.

This clonotype was observed at least ten times. The antigen is not known. Germline V gene sequence: CDR1 MNHNS, CDR2 SASEGT. The CDR3 totals 13 residues. Trimming shortened V by 7 bases and J by 0 bases, and 9 bases separated the two germline ends. This receptor was obtained from a man in his fifties or sixties who received an inactivated influenza vaccine. The chain recombines TRBV6-1 with TRBJ1-1; D not resolved. This specimen was PBMCs from blood, taken roughly 20 months after vaccination. The chain's CDR3 is CASKRHLNTEAFF. CDR3 nucleotides: TGTGCCAGCAAGCGACATCTGAACACTGAAGCTTTCTTT.